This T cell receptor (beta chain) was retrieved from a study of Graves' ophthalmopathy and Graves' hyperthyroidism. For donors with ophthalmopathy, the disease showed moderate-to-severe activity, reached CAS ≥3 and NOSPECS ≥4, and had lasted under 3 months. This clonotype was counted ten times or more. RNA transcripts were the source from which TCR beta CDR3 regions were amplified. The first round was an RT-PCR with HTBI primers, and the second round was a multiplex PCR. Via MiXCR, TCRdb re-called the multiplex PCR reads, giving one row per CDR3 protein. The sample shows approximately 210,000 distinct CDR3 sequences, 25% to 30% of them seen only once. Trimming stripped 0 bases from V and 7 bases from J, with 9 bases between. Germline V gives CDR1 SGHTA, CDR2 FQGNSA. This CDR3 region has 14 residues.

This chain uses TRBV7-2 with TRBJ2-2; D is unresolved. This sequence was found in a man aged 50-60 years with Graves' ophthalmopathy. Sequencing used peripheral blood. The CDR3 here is CASSLARRVGELFF. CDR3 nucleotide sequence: TGTGCCAGCAGCTTAGCGCGAAGGGTCGGGGAGCTGTTTTTT.